This T cell receptor (beta chain) was recovered during a study of shared clonotypes between healthy human individuals (dated by TCRdb to the early 2020s). With respect to the entire study: Two women and three men aged 18 to 49 years were included in the cohort. Blood TCR repertoires of roughly five healthy adults were deeply sequenced to estimate repertoire size and the extent of clonotype sharing between individuals. Each donor's leukapheresis produced roughly between roughly 0.85 and 10 billion PBMCs. Libraries were prepared and TCR repertoires were sequenced by different laboratories using diverse techniques, in order to increase sequencing depth and limit assay-specific biases. For each donor, three plates each were used for CD4 naive and CD4 memory, two plates were used for CD8 naive, and one plate was used for CD8 memory. Points the paper makes about the study in general: Rarefaction of sorted-subset datasets indicated incomplete sequencing despite the large sequencing depth. Estimated clonotype richness was generally larger for naive than for memory subsets. The genetic and exposure-history diversity represented was limited by the small number of donors. Pairwise subsampling indicated that sequencing depth was expected to affect the degree of clonotype sharing among donors. Sampling was restricted to blood, and TCR repertoires in tissue are likely to differ from TCR repertoires in blood. When several donors were compared, the shared fraction of clonotypes was around 5% for naive CD4, 3% to 4% for naive CD8, 2.3% for memory CD4, and 0.35% to 0.4% for memory CD8. Compared with non-shared clonotypes, clonotypes shared by all four sorted-subset donors had higher generation probabilities.

The CDR3, cysteine through phenylalanine, is 15 amino acids long. Only the CDR3 DNA is retained, 45 bases long and in frame from the first base. Taken from the germline V gene (reference sequence), the CDR1 and CDR2 loops are SEHNR and FQNEAQ. TCR CDR3 regions were amplified from genomic DNA by multiplex PCR using the deep immunoSEQ assay. Genomic DNA extracted from each cell subset was distributed evenly over all wells of several immunoSEQ 96-well plates, and each plate served as one replicate. For sorted subsets, roughly 200 ng of genomic DNA, equivalent to some 33,000 T cell genomes, went into each replicate PCR. The purified libraries were quantified using a Qubit 3.0 fluorometer, sized with a Bioanalyzer 2100, and then quantified again using the KAPA Library Quantification kit. Every immunoSEQ 96-well plate was sequenced on a dedicated single-read 150-cycle Illumina NextSeq 550 flow cell. Concerning the study's data processing: The immunoSEQ output contained only junctional sequences without quality scores, so filtering could not match that applied to full-length reads. Sequences were annotated with PyIR, a Python wrapper for IgBLAST v1.9, and V/J genes and CDR3 were assigned using IMGT germline references. Reads with weak V/J assignments (E-value above 1e-6), missing CDR3, stop codons, out-of-frame junctions, or ambiguous translated residues were removed. V3J clonotypes were defined by identical inferred V gene, J gene, and CDR3 amino acid sequence. The percentage overlap between two repertoires was calculated by dividing the number of shared unique clonotypes by the size of the smaller repertoire. Repertoire richness was assessed with RTK rarefaction, the Chao1 estimator, and Recon v2.1 estimates of unobserved clonotypes. Generation probabilities were computed with OLGA for all TCRbeta clonotypes obtained by the gDNA method from several donors. Held by TCRdb, this immuneACCESS table contains in-frame sequences only and omits some clones. Under half of the omission traces to an unresolved V gene where checked; the cause of the rest is unknown. The DNA was the basis for D and trimming; V, J and clone size are from that table. In this sample the table shows around 2.1 million clones, around 93% of which occur a single time. The ten largest clonotypes hold under 2% of the sample.

Worth noting for this clone: The antigen it recognizes is unknown. A read error may produce the germline difference seen at one junction end. The identical CDR3 is also encoded by other nucleotide sequences in the sample.

CD8 naive samples were CD45RO-negative cells positively selected for CCR7, giving a CD45RA+CCR7+ population that excluded TemRA cells. Healthy HIV-negative adults with no recently reported acute infections or vaccinations were included as donors. Only Caucasian adults living in Nashville, Tennessee, USA were represented among the donors. Blood was collected by leukapheresis, and PBMCs were isolated by Ficoll-Histopaque density gradient centrifugation and then cryopreserved in liquid nitrogen vapor phase. Purity and quantity of every magnetically sorted T cell population were checked by analytical flow cytometry. Each sorted fraction had its genomic DNA isolated and then quantified by UV absorbance on a Nanodrop 2000c.

The chain uses TRBV7-9 and TRBJ2-7, with 9 bases matching TRBD1. The sample was naive CD8+ T cells from PBMCs. This specimen's cell subset or site label, per the study, means: CD45RA+CCR7+. The sequence was collected from a man between 18 and 29 years old in good health. Some clones in this sample may be carry-over from other donors' samples. The nucleotides are TGTGCCAGCAGCTTCGCGGACAGGGGAGCCTACGAACAGTACTTC. Protein translation: CASSFADRGAYEQYF.